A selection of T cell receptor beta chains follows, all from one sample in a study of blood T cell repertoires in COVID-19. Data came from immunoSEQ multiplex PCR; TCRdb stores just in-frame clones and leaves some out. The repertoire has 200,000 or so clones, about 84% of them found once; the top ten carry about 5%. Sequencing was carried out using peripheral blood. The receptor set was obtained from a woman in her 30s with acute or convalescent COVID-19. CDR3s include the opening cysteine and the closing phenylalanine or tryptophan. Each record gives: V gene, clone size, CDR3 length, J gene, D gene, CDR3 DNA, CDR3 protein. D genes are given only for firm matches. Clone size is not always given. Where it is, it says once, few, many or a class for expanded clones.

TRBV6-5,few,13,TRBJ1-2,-,TGTGCCAGCAGTTACTCGGAAAGAGGTGGCTACACCTTC,CASSYSERGGYTF
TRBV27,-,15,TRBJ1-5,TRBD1,TGTGCCAGCAGTTCGGACAGGGGGCGTATTTGGACCCAGCATTTT,CASSSDRGRIWTQHF
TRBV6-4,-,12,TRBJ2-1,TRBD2,TGTGCCAGAAATAGCGGGAGCTCTGAGCAGTTCTTC,CARNSGSSEQFF
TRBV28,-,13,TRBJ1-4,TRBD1,TGTGCCAGCAGAACAGGGGGCCATGAAAAACTGTTTTTT,CASRTGGHEKLFF
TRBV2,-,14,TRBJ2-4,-,TGTGCCAGCAGCCGGGGGACTTACGAGAACATTCAGTACTTC,CASSRGTYENIQYF
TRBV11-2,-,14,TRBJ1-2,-,TGTGCCAGCAGCACAGGTTGGGCCCCCTATGGCTACACCTTC,CASSTGWAPYGYTF
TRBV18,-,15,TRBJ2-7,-,TGTGCCAGCTCACCACGTCAGGGGCGATCCTACGAGCAGTACTTC,CASSPRQGRSYEQYF
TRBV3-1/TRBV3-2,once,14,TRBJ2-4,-,TGTGCCAGCAGCCGACAGTTAGCCAAAAACATTCAGTACTTC,CASSRQLAKNIQYF
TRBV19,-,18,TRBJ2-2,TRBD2,TGTGCCAGTAGTTTTACTAGCGGGAGGGCCGATAACACCGGGGAGCTGTTTTTT,CASSFTSGRADNTGELFF
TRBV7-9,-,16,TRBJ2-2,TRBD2,TGTGCCAGCAGCTCCTTCCGGGGGGAAGAAACCGGGGAGCTGTTTTTT,CASSSFRGEETGELFF